Following are 30 T cell receptor beta chains from one sample sequenced in a study of read filtering for tumor transcriptome and immune sequencing. The library was built from around 0.4 ug RNA with molecular barcoded adaptors for alpha/delta and beta/gamma chains. TCRdb fed the reads into MiXCR, producing one record per CDR3 protein. In the table there are 35,000 to 50,000 distinct CDR3 sequences, about 20% of which are singletons. Sequenced sample: a population of CD138-negative cells sorted from bone marrow. These receptors were collected from a donor over 35 with multiple myeloma.

This clonotype appeared a few times. The genes are TRBV29-1 and TRBJ1-2, with D perhaps TRBD1 (5 bases). This CDR3 spans 11 amino acids. Germline loops: CDR1 SQVTM, CDR2 ANQGSEA. Trimming left V 6 bases short and J 8 bases short, with 13 bases between. CDR3 coding DNA: TGCAGCGTCCCAGACGGGGCCGGCTACACCTTC. Translating it yields CSVPDGAGYTF.

This clonotype has a count of ten or more. The chain carries TRBV24-1 and TRBJ2-3; D uncertain. Trimming removed 3 bases at V and 2 bases at J, with 5 bases between. CDR3 length equals 13 residues. From germline, CDR1 is KGHDR and CDR2 SFDVKD. CDR3 bases: TGTGCCACCAGTGATGGAAACACAGATACGCAGTATTTT. Its protein product is CATSDGNTDTQYF.

This clonotype was recorded at least ten times. The rearrangement uses TRBV29-1 and TRBJ1-2, with TRBD1 as a possible D gene (6 bases). CDR1 and CDR2 from the germline V gene are SQVTM and ANQGSEA. The CDR3 has 15 amino acids. Trimming removed 0 bases from V and 4 bases from J, with 15 bases in between. The CDR3 protein is CSVEEGTGRGYGYTF. As DNA, the CDR3 is TGCAGCGTTGAAGAAGGAACGGGCAGGGGCTATGGCTACACCTTC.

The CDR3 spells CSVVAFGTDTQYF. CDR3 sequence (DNA): TGCAGCGTTGTGGCATTCGGGACAGATACGCAGTATTTT. This chain links TRBV29-1 with TRBJ2-3; D uncertain. The V end lost 4 bases, the J end lost 3 bases, and 11 bases lay between the germline ends. Germline assignment: CDR1 SQVTM and CDR2 ANQGSEA. The CDR3 contains 13 residues.

As for this clonotype: A clone one base away is much larger, so this may be a read error. The chain joins TRBV18 to TRBJ1-1; tentatively, D is TRBD1 (5 bases). The germline V gene has CDR1 KGHSH and CDR2 LQKENI. There are 14 residues in the CDR3. The CDR3 DNA reads as TGTGCCAGCTCACCGACAGAGTTCCACACTGAAGCTTCCTTT. This encodes CASSPTEFHTEASF.

This clonotype was picked up many times. J is TRBJ2-1 and V is TRBV14; 8 bases match TRBD2. The V and J ends lost 3 bases and 7 bases, in that order; junction bases with no gene match: 17. Germline CDR1 is SGHDN and CDR2 is FVKESK. The CDR3 is made up of 18 amino acids. For the CDR3, the DNA is TGTGCCAGCAGCCAGGAAAGGGTTCTCGGGAGGGCCGGGAATGAGCAGTTCTTC. Its translation is CASSQERVLGRAGNEQFF.

The DNA for the CDR3 is TGTGCCTGGACCTTTGACACGGCAACTCAGCCCCAGCATTTT. It encodes CAWTFDTATQPQHF. V is TRBV30 and J is TRBJ1-5; D gene ambiguous. V shed 4 bases and J shed 6 bases, with 16 bases lying between them. Germline V CDR1 and CDR2: GTSNPN, SVGIG (reference sequence). The CDR3 is 14 residues long.

CDR3 residues: CASSLQYTDTQYF. The CDR3 DNA is TGTGCCAGCAGCCTCCAATACACAGATACGCAGTATTTT. The V call is TRBV3-1, the J call TRBJ2-3; unclear D gene. CDR1 LGHDT and CDR2 YNNKEL come from the germline V gene (reference sequence). V was pared by 4 bases and J by 2 bases, with 7 bases between. This CDR3 has 13 residues.

This chain links TRBV6-2 or TRBV6-3 with TRBJ2-7; D is tentatively TRBD1 or TRBD2 (5 bases each). The germline V gene has CDR1 MNHEY and CDR2 SVGEGT. V dropped 2 bases and J dropped 3 bases, with 11 bases sitting between them. This CDR3 contains 14 residues. The CDR3 sequence: CASSYLRDGYEQYF. The CDR3 nucleotides read TGTGCCAGCAGTTACCTTAGGGACGGCTACGAGCAGTACTTC.

This clonotype was seen at least ten times. The rearrangement joins TRBV7-2 to TRBJ2-7; no definite D call. This CDR3 has 12 residues. V was pared by 6 bases and J by 6 bases, with 12 bases between. CDR1 is SGHTA and CDR2 is FQGNSA in the germline V gene. CDR3 sequence reads: CASSQAGFEQYF. In DNA form, the CDR3 reads TGTGCCAGCAGTCAAGCTGGGTTCGAGCAGTACTTC.

This clonotype was picked up many times. This chain uses TRBV7-2 with TRBJ2-1, with a weak D call TRBD2 (6 bases). There are 12 residues in the CDR3. CDR1 and CDR2 from the germline V gene are SGHTA and FQGNSA. V shed 5 bases and J shed 14 bases, with 16 bases lying between them. The CDR3 protein is CASSLTRGKEFF. As DNA, the CDR3 is TGTGCCAGCAGCCTCACCCGGGGGAAGGAGTTCTTC.

This clonotype rates as medium-sized (0.01 to 0.1%). The rearrangement joins TRBV5-1 to TRBJ2-6; perhaps D is TRBD1 or TRBD2 (6 bases each). The germline gives CDR1 SGHRS, CDR2 YFSETQ. The CDR3 has 18 residues. The V gene lost 0 bases and the J gene lost 0 bases, with 13 bases spanning the gap. The CDR3 loop is CASSLVAGHLSGANVLTF. The CDR3 nucleotides read TGCGCCAGCAGCTTGGTCGCGGGACACCTCTCTGGGGCCAACGTCCTGACTTTC.

There are many counts of this clonotype. CDR3 DNA sequence: TGCAGTGCTGACGACGGGGGCACTGAAGCTTTCTTT. Translation gives CSADDGGTEAFF. This rearrangement joins TRBV20-1 to TRBJ1-1; the D gene is possibly TRBD1 (5 bases). Trimming removed 5 bases from V and 4 bases from J, with 11 bases in between. This CDR3 has 12 amino acids. Germline assignment: CDR1 DFQATT and CDR2 SNEGSKA (reference sequence).

At least ten counts were recorded for this clonotype. This chain links TRBV13 with TRBJ2-3; D not resolved. Germline CDR1 reads PRHDT; CDR2 reads FYEKMQ (reference sequence). V shed 1 base and J shed 2 bases, with 13 bases lying between them. This CDR3 region has 16 residues. CDR3 sequence reads: CASSLEEFGYTDTQYF. The DNA of the CDR3 is TGTGCCAGCAGCTTAGAAGAGTTCGGCTACACAGATACGCAGTATTTT.

A remark on this clonotype: This probably arose from a read error, given a far larger clone one base away. The rearrangement uses TRBV5-5 and TRBJ2-7, with D possibly TRBD1 on 5 matching bases. The germline CDR1 and CDR2 sequences are SGHKS and YYEKEE (reference sequence). The CDR3 is 15 residues long. The CDR3 nucleotides are TGTGCCAGCAGCCCGCCGAGACAGAGCTCCTACGGGCAGTACTTC. This encodes CASSPPRQSSYGQYF.

This clonotype has a count of ten or more. This sequence joins TRBV6-5 and TRBJ1-1; no clear D. Germline CDR1 and CDR2: MNHEY and SVGAGI. The CDR3 is 17 amino acids. Trimming took off 6 bases at V and 1 base at J, with 21 bases between the two ends. CDR3 residues: CASSKAQRMAGNTEAFF. The CDR3 bases are TGTGCCAGCAGCAAGGCCCAGCGGATGGCCGGGAACACTGAAGCTTTCTTT.

This clonotype was observed a single time. The CDR3 end shows no conserved phenylalanine or tryptophan, and so a read error is likely. This rearrangement joins TRBV5-1 to TRBJ2-5; 9 bases are a match to TRBD2. The CDR3 contains 14 residues. The J segment lost 9 bases and the V segment lost 3 bases, leaving 9 bases of the junction unmatched. Looked up from germline, CDR1 is SGHRS and CDR2 is YFSETQ. CDR3 in DNA: TGCGCCAGCAGCTCCCCCTTAGCGGGGGAGGCCCAGTACTCC. Amino acids: CASSSPLAGEAQYS.

This clonotype has ten or more counts. The V gene is TRBV2, the J gene TRBJ2-1; D may be TRBD2 (6 bases). Trimming cost V 4 bases and J 12 bases, with 16 bases left between them. CDR3 length: 13 amino acids. CDR1 is SNHLY, CDR2 FYNNEI, per germline. The CDR3 is CASSAEGASGQFF. CDR3 in DNA: TGTGCCAGCAGTGCGGAGGGAGCCTCGGGGCAGTTCTTC.

The table lists this clonotype with many counts. V usage is TRBV29-1 and J usage is TRBJ1-1; possibly TRBD1 for D (5 bases). Germline CDR1 SQVTM, CDR2 ANQGSEA. Trimming stripped 5 bases from V and 7 bases from J, with 8 bases between. The CDR3 loop spans 10 amino acids. CDR3 nucleotides: TGCAGCGTTAGGGACCTTGAAGCTTTCTTT. It encodes CSVRDLEAFF.

Comment on this clonotype: Relative to the germline gene, one junction end is altered; a read error may explain this. V gene TRBV20-1 combines with J gene TRBJ2-5; D is possibly TRBD1 (6 bases). This CDR3 is built from 12 residues. Per germline, CDR1 DFQATT and CDR2 SNEGSKA (reference sequence). This chain's CDR3 is CSADDRRETQCF. CDR3 bases: TGCAGTGCAGACGACAGGCGAGAGACCCAGTGCTTC.

This clonotype was seen a handful of times. V usage is TRBV24-1 and J usage is TRBJ1-2; D is possibly TRBD1 (5 bases). There are 13 residues in the CDR3. Germline V lookup: CDR1 KGHDR, CDR2 SFDVKD. V was trimmed by 4 bases and J by 5 bases, leaving 10 bases between them. CDR3 DNA: TGTGCCACCAGTGACGGGGCAGAGTATGGCTACACCTTC. As protein: CATSDGAEYGYTF.

This clonotype was seen many times. The chain combines TRBV7-3 with TRBJ2-3; D unresolved. The V end was cut by 5 bases, the J end by 6 bases, with 9 bases between. The CDR3 sequence is 12 residues long. Looked up from germline, CDR1 is SGHTA and CDR2 is FQGTGA. Written as DNA, the CDR3 is TGTGCCAGCAGCCGCCTCGGCGATACGCAGTATTTT. Translation: CASSRLGDTQYF.

This clonotype has ten or more counts. The J gene is TRBJ2-1, the V gene TRBV5-6, with a tentative D call TRBD2 (6 bases). V was shortened by 5 bases and J by 7 bases, with 13 bases between the two germline ends. The V gene's germline CDR1 is SGHDT and CDR2 YYEEEE. The CDR3 length is 13 residues. The CDR3 nucleotides are TGTGCCAGCAGACAAACAGGAGGGAATGAGCAGTTCTTC. Translation: CASRQTGGNEQFF. Using reference TRBV5-6 and TRBJ2-1 for the parts outside the CDR3, the full variable domain is DAGVTQSPTHLIKTRGQQVTLRCSPKSGHDTVSWYQQALGQGPQFIFQYYEEEERQRGNFPDRFSGHQFPNYSSELNVNALLLGDSALYLCASRQTGGNEQFFGPGTRLTVL.

This clonotype was detected many times. J is TRBJ1-6 and V is TRBV28; TRBD1 agrees at 9 bases. V lost 4 bases and J lost 6; bases outside the gene matches: 1. Looked up from germline, CDR1 is MDHEN and CDR2 is SYDVKM. This CDR3 region has 14 residues. The CDR3: CASSSQGANSPLHF. In DNA form, the CDR3 reads TGTGCCAGCAGTTCACAGGGGGCTAATTCACCCCTCCACTTT.

Concerning this clonotype: A much larger clonotype is one base distant, so this may be a read error. The rearrangement links TRBV7-9 to TRBJ2-6; no firm D call. Germline CDR1 SEHNR, CDR2 FQNEAQ (reference sequence). The length of the CDR3 is 15 residues. The CDR3 DNA reads as TGTGTCAGCAGTATCAAGGGCTCTGGGGCCAACGTCCTGACTTTC. It encodes CVSSIKGSGANVLTF.

This clonotype has a count of ten or more. The chain couples TRBV5-4 to TRBJ2-7, with a weak D call TRBD2 (5 bases). This CDR3 has 14 amino acids. V lost 0 bases and J lost 0, with 7 bases in between. Germline V gene data show CDR1 as SGHNT and CDR2 as YYREEE (reference sequence). The CDR3 DNA reads TGTGCCAGCAGCTTGGCGGGAAGCTCCTACGAGCAGTACTTC. This codes for CASSLAGSSYEQYF.

The sample holds many counts of this clonotype. This chain connects TRBV20-1 to TRBJ2-2, with TRBD1 as a possible D gene (6 bases). Per germline, CDR1 DFQATT and CDR2 SNEGSKA (reference sequence). The CDR3 loop spans 16 amino acids. V gave up 4 bases and J gave up 1 base, with 16 bases separating them. CDR3 in DNA: TGCAGTGCTAAACAGCAGGGGCAAGAGAACACCGGGGAGCTGTTTTTT. Amino acid sequence: CSAKQQGQENTGELFF.

This clonotype was counted at least ten times. The rearrangement uses TRBV20-1 and TRBJ2-3; D is ambiguous. Germline V gives CDR1 DFQATT, CDR2 SNEGSKA (reference sequence). The V end lost 6 bases, the J end lost 6 bases, and 10 bases lay between the germline ends. The CDR3 totals 11 residues. The CDR3 DNA follows: TGCAGTGCCCCGAAAGTGGATACGCAGTATTTT. Translating gives CSAPKVDTQYF.

This clonotype has at least ten counts. CDR3 nucleotide sequence: TGTGCCAGCAGCCACATAGCGTTTCAAGAGACCCAGTACTTC. Residues: CASSHIAFQETQYF. The chain links TRBV14 to TRBJ2-5; weak D call: TRBD2 (5 bases). V was shortened by 3 bases and J by 2 bases, with 10 bases between the two germline ends. Germline V gene lookup returns CDR1 SGHDN and CDR2 FVKESK. This CDR3 region has 14 residues.

At least ten counts were recorded for this clonotype. This chain uses TRBV7-9 with TRBJ2-6; 7 bases are a match to TRBD1. CDR1 SEHNR and CDR2 FQNEAQ come from the germline V gene (reference sequence). V shed 4 bases and J 2 bases; nucleotides not matched to a gene: 2. The CDR3 is made up of 15 amino acids. The CDR3 bases are TGTGCCAGCAGCTATCAGGGGGCTGGGGCCAACGTCCTGACTTTC. This codes for CASSYQGAGANVLTF.